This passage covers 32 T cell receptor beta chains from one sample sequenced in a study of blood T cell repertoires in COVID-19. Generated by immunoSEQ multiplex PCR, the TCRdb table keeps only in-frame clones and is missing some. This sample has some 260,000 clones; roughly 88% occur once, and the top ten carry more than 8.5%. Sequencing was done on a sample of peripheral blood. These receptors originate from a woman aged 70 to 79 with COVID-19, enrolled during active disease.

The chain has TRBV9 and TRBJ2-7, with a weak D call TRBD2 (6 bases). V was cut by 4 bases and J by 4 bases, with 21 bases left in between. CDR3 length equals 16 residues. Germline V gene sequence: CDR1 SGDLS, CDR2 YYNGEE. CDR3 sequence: CASSPSPGVRTYEQYF. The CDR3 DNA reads TGTGCCAGCAGCCCATCCCCGGGAGTCCGAACATACGAGCAGTACTTC.

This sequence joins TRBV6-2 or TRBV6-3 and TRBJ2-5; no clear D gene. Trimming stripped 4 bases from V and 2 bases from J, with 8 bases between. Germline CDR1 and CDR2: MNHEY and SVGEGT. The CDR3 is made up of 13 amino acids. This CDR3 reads CASSSETQETQYF. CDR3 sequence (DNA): TGTGCCAGCAGTTCTGAAACTCAAGAGACCCAGTACTTC.

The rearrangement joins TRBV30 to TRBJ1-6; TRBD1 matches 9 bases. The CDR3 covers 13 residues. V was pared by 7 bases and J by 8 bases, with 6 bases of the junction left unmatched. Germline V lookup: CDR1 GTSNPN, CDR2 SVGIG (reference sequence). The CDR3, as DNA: TGTGCCTCTTCGGGACAGGGATATTCACCCCTCCACTTT. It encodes CASSGQGYSPLHF.

CDR3 nucleotides: TGTGCCAGCAGCCTCAGGCAGGGCACCACCTATGGCACTGAAGCTTTCTTT. It codes for CASSLRQGTTYGTEAFF. The V and J genes are TRBV5-4 and TRBJ1-1, with a possible D match to TRBD1 (5 bases). The V gene lost 4 bases and the J gene lost 4 bases, with 23 bases spanning the gap. The CDR3 runs to 17 residues. The germline V gene encodes CDR1 SGHNT and CDR2 YYREEE (reference sequence). The variable domain in full, with the rest retrieved from reference TRBV5-4 and TRBJ1-1, is ETGVTQSPTHLIKTRGQQVTLRCSSQSGHNTVSWYQQALGQGPQFIFQYYREEENGRGNFPPRFSGLQFPNYSSELNVNALELDDSALYLCASSLRQGTTYGTEAFFGQGTRLTVV.

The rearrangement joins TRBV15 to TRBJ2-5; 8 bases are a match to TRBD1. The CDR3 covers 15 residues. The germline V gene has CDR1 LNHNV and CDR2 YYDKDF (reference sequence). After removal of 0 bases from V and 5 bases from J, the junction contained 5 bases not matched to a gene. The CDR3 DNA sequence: TGTGCCACCAGCAGAGACCCAGGGGGCGTGGAGACCCAGTACTTC. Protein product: CATSRDPGGVETQYF.

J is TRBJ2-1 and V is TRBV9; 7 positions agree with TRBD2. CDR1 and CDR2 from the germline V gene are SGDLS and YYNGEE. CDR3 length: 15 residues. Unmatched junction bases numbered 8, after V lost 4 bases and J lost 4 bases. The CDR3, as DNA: TGTGCCAGCAGCCCTAATGGGCGGGAGTACAATGAGCAGTTCTTC. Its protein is CASSPNGREYNEQFF.

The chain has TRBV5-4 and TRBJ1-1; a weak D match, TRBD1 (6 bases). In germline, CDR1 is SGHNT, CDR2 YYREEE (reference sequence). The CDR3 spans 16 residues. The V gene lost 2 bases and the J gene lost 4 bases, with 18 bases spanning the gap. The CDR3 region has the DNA TGTGCCAGCAGCTTTGGCGGGGGGGCGGAGGGCACTGAAGCTTTCTTT. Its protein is CASSFGGGAEGTEAFF.

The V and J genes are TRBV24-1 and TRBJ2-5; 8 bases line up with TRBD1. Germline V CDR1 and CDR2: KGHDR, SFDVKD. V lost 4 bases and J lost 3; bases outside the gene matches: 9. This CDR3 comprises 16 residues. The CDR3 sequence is CATSDQGQGSEETQYF. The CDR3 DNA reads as TGTGCCACCAGTGACCAAGGACAGGGTAGTGAAGAGACCCAGTACTTC.

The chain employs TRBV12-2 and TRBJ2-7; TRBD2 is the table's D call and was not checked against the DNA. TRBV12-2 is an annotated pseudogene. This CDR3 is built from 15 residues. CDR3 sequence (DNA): TGTGCAAGTCGCTTAGGAGGGCGATTCCCCTACGAGCAGTACTTC. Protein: CASRLGGRFPYEQYF.

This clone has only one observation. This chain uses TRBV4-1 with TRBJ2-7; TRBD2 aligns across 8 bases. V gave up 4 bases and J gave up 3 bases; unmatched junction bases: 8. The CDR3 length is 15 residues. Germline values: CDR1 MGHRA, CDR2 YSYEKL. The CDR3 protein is CASSPPSGSFYEQYF. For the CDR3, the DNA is TGCGCCAGCAGCCCGCCCAGCGGGAGCTTCTACGAGCAGTACTTC.

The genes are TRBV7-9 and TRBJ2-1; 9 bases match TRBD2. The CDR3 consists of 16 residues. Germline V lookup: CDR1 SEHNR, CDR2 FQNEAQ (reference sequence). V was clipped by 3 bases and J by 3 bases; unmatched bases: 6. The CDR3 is CASSLTGTSFYNEQFF. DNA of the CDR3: TGTGCCAGCAGCTTGACCGGGACTAGCTTCTACAATGAGCAGTTCTTC.

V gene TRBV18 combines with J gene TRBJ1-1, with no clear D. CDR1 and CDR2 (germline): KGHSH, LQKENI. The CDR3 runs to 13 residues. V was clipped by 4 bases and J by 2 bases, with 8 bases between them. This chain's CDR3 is CASSQLSNTEAFF. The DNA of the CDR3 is TGTGCCAGCTCACAACTAAGTAACACTGAAGCTTTCTTT.

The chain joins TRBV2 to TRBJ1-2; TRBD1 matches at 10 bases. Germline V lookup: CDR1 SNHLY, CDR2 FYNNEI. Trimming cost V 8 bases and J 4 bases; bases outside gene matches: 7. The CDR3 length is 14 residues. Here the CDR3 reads CASGGQGRSYGYTF. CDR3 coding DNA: TGTGCCAGCGGGGGACAGGGGCGATCCTATGGCTACACCTTC.

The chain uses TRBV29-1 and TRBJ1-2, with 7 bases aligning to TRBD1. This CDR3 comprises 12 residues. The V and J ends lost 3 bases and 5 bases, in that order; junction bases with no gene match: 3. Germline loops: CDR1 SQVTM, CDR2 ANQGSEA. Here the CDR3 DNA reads TGCAGCGTTGAGAGGGGACAGTATGGCTACACCTTC. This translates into CSVERGQYGYTF.

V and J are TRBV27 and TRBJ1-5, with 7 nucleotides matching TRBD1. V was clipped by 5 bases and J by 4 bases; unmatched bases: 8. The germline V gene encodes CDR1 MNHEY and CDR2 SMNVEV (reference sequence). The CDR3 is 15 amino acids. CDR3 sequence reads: CASSPAPTGNQPQHF. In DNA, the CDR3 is TGTGCCAGCAGTCCTGCTCCGACAGGGAATCAGCCCCAGCATTTT.

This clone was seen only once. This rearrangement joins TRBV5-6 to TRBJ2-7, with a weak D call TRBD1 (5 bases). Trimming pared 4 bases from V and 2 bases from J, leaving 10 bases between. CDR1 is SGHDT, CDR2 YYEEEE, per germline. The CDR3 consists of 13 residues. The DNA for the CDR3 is TGTGCCAGCAGCCCTTCGACAGCCTACGAGCAGTACTTC. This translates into CASSPSTAYEQYF.

The CDR3 reads CASSKGAPGQSGMTHTIYF. The CDR3, as DNA: TGTGCCAGCAGCAAAGGAGCCCCGGGACAGTCCGGGATGACCCACACCATATATTTT. The gene calls are TRBV21-1 and TRBJ1-3; no check of the table's D call, TRBD1, against the DNA was made. TRBV21-1 is an annotated pseudogene. The CDR3 spans 19 residues.

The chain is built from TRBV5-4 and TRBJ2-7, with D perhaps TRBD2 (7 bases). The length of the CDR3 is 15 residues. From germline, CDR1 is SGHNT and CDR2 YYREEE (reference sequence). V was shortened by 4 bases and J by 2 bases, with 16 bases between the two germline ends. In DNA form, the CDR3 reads TGTGCCAGCAGCCCAGATGCGGGGGCACCCTACGAGCAGTACTTC. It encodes CASSPDAGAPYEQYF.

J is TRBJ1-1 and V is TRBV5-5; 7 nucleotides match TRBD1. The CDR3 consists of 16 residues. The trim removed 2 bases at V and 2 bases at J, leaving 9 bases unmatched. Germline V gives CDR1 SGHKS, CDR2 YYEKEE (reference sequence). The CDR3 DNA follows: TGTGCCAGCAGCTTTTTTCTTACAGGGGCTAACACTGAAGCTTTCTTT. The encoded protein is CASSFFLTGANTEAFF. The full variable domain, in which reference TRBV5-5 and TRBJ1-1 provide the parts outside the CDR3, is DAGVTQSPTHLIKTRGQQVTLRCSPISGHKSVSWYQQVLGQGPQFIFQYYEKEERGRGNFPDRFSARQFPNYSSELNVNALLLGDSALYLCASSFFLTGANTEAFFGQGTRLTVV.

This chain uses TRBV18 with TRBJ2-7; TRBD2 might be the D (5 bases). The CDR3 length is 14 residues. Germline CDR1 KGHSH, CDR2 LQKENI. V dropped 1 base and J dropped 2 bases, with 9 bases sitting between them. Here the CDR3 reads CASSPLAGTYEQYF. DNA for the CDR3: TGTGCCAGCTCACCACTTGCCGGGACCTACGAGCAGTACTTC.

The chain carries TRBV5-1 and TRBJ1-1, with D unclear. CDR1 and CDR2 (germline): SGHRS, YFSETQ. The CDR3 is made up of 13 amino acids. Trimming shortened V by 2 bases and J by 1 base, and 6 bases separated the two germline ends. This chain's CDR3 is CASSFGGNTEAFF. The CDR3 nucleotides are TGCGCCAGCAGCTTCGGAGGGAACACTGAAGCTTTCTTT.

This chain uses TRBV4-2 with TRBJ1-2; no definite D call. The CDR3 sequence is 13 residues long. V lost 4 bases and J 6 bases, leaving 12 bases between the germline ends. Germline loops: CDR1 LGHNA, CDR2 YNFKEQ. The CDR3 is CASSPHPINGYTF. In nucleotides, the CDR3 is TGTGCCAGCAGCCCCCACCCTATTAATGGCTACACCTTC.

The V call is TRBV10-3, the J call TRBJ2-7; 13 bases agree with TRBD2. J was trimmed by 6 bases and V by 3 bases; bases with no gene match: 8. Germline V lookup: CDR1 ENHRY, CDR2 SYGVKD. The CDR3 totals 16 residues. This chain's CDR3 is CAISEPGLAGEGEQYF. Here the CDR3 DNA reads TGTGCCATCAGTGAACCCGGACTAGCGGGAGAAGGCGAGCAGTACTTC.

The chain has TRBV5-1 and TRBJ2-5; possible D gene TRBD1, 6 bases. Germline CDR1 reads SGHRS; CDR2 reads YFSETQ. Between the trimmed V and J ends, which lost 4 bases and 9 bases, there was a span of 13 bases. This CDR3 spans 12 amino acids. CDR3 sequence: CASSGGLGPQYF. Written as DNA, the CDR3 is TGCGCCAGCAGCGGGGGCCTTGGTCCCCAGTACTTC.

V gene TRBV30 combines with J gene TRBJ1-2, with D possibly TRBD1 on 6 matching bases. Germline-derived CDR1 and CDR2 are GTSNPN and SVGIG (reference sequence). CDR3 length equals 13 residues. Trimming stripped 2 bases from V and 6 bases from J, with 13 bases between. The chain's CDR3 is CAWSSGRTDGYTF. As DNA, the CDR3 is TGTGCCTGGAGTTCAGGACGGACAGATGGCTACACCTTC.

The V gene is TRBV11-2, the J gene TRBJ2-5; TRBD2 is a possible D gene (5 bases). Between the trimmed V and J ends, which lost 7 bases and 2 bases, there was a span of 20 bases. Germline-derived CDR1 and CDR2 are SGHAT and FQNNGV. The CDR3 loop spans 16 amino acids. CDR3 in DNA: TGTGCCAGCAACACTGGCCGCGGGCTCCCTCAAGAGACCCAGTACTTC. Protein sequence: CASNTGRGLPQETQYF.

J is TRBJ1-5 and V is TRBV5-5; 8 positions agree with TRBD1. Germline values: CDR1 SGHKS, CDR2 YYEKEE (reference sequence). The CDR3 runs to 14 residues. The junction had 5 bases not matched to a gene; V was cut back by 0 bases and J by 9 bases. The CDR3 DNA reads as TGTGCCAGCAGCTTGGCCCCAGGGGGCGTGCCCCAGCATTTT. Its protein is CASSLAPGGVPQHF. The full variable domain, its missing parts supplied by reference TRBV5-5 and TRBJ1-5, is DAGVTQSPTHLIKTRGQQVTLRCSPISGHKSVSWYQQVLGQGPQFIFQYYEKEERGRGNFPDRFSARQFPNYSSELNVNALLLGDSALYLCASSLAPGGVPQHFGDGTRLSIL.

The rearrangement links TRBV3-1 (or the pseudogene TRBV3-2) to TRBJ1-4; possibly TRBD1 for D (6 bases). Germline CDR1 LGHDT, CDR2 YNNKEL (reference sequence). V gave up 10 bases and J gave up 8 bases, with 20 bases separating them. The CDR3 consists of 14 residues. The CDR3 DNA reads TGTGCCACATGTTCAGGGGAGGGAGAGGAAAAACTGTTTTTT. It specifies CATCSGEGEEKLFF.

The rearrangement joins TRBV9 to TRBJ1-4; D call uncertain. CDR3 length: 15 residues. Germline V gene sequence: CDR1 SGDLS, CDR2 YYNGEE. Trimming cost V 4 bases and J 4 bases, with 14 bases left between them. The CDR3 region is CASSPVPGRNEKLFF. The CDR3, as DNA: TGTGCCAGCAGCCCCGTGCCAGGCCGTAATGAAAAACTGTTTTTT.

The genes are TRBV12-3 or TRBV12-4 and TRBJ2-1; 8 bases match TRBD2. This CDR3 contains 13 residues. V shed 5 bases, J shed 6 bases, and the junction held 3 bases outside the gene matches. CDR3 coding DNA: TGTGCCAGCAGTCAGACTAGCGTCAATGAGCAGTTCTTC. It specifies CASSQTSVNEQFF.

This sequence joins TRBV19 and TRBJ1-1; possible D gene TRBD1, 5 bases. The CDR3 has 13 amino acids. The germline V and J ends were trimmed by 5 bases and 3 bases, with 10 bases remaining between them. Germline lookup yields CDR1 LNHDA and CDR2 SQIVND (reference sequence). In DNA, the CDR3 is TGTGCCAGTAGTGCAGCAGGGTACACTGAAGCTTTCTTT. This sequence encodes CASSAAGYTEAFF.

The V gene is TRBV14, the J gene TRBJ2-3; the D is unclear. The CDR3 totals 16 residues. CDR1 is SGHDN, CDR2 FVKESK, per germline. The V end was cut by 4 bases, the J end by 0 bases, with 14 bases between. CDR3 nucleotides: TGTGCCAGCAGCCTACCGGGTAACCCTAGCACAGATACGCAGTATTTT. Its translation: CASSLPGNPSTDTQYF. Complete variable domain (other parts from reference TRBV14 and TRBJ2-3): EAGVTQFPSHSVIEKGQTVTLRCDPISGHDNLYWYRRVMGKEIKFLLHFVKESKQDESGMPNNRFLAERTGGTYSTLKVQPAELEDSGVYFCASSLPGNPSTDTQYFGPGTRLTVL.